Shown below are 26 T cell receptor beta chains from a single sample sequenced in a study of cytomegalovirus exposure and HLA in healthy donors (dated by TCRdb to the late 2010s). Preparation of the library involved the immunoSEQ multiplex PCR assay. TCRdb carries this immuneACCESS record with in-frame sequences only. Its versions omit some clonotypes, under half of them owing to an unresolved V gene in the studies checked, with the rest unexplained. The sample table contains about 130,000 clones; only one count was recorded for 89% of them. The leading ten clones occupy approximately 1.2% of the sample. The sequenced sample was PBMCs. Receptors were obtained from a woman aged 18-35 years in good health and CMV-seronegative.

The chain recombines TRBV6-5 with TRBJ2-7, with D possibly being TRBD1 (6 bases). V dropped 6 bases and J dropped 3 bases, with 15 bases sitting between them. Germline lookup yields CDR1 MNHEY and CDR2 SVGAGI. This CDR3 has 14 residues. The CDR3 region is CASRKQGRGYEQYF. In nucleotides, the CDR3 is TGTGCCAGCAGGAAACAGGGACGAGGCTACGAGCAGTACTTC.

The CDR3: CASSEALGQAALYTF. CDR3 DNA: TGTGCCAGCAGTGAAGCGCTGGGACAGGCGGCTCTCTACACCTTC. V and J are TRBV6-1 and TRBJ1-2; 8 nucleotides match TRBD1. V was pared by 0 bases and J by 10 bases, with 10 bases of the junction left unmatched. Looked up from germline, CDR1 is MNHNS and CDR2 is SASEGT. The CDR3 sequence is 15 residues long.

The chain employs TRBV19 and TRBJ2-2; D call uncertain. CDR3 length: 15 residues. The ends were cut back, 3 bases at V and 4 bases at J, with 12 bases in the middle. Germline assignment: CDR1 LNHDA and CDR2 SQIVND (reference sequence). CDR3 protein: CASSISGGSTGELFF. The CDR3 DNA reads as TGTGCCAGTAGTATCTCTGGTGGCAGCACCGGGGAGCTGTTTTTT.

The chain links TRBV6-5 to TRBJ1-1; D perhaps matches TRBD1 (6 bases). CDR3 length equals 16 residues. CDR1 MNHEY and CDR2 SVGAGI come from the germline V gene. The V end was cut by 1 base, the J end by 11 bases, with 23 bases between. The chain's CDR3 is CASSYWGAGVDLGAFF. The CDR3 nucleotides read TGTGCCAGCAGTTACTGGGGTGCAGGGGTTGATCTCGGTGCTTTCTTT.

This chain joins TRBV5-1 and TRBJ1-6; D remains ambiguous. The V gene's germline CDR1 is SGHRS and CDR2 YFSETQ. Trimming left V 3 bases short and J 0 bases short, with 16 bases between. CDR3 length: 18 residues. CDR3 in amino acids: CASSSTLGESSYNSPLHF. The CDR3 coding sequence is TGCGCCAGCAGCTCGACCCTCGGGGAGAGCTCCTATAATTCACCCCTCCACTTT.

The gene calls are TRBV18 and TRBJ1-1; D call uncertain. CDR3 size: 14 residues. Germline values: CDR1 KGHSH, CDR2 LQKENI. Trimming shortened V by 2 bases and J by 0 bases, and 7 bases separated the two germline ends. CDR3 amino acids: CASSPSGMNTEAFF. CDR3 bases: TGTGCCAGCTCACCATCAGGCATGAACACTGAAGCTTTCTTT.

This clone was seen more than once but under ten times. The chain has TRBV5-1 and TRBJ1-4; 7 bases match TRBD1. V shed 0 bases and J 7 bases; nucleotides not matched to a gene: 6. The CDR3 has 15 residues. Germline values: CDR1 SGHRS, CDR2 YFSETQ. CDR3 DNA: TGCGCCAGCAGCTTGGGACAGGGCGGCGGTGAAAAACTGTTTTTT. Translation gives CASSLGQGGGEKLFF.

This clone was detected only once. The chain combines TRBV5-1 with TRBJ1-2, with D tentatively TRBD1 (5 bases). The ends were cut back, 0 bases at V and 4 bases at J, with 13 bases in the middle. Germline lookup yields CDR1 SGHRS and CDR2 YFSETQ. The CDR3 loop spans 15 amino acids. The CDR3 nucleotides are TGCGCCAGCAGCTTGGCCTCCGGGGGAGGCTATGGCTACACCTTC. The encoded protein is CASSLASGGGYGYTF. Full variable domain (outside the CDR3, taken from reference TRBV5-1 and TRBJ1-2): KAGVTQTPRYLIKTRGQQVTLSCSPISGHRSVSWYQQTPGQGLQFLFEYFSETQRNKGNFPGRFSGRQFSNSRSEMNVSTLELGDSALYLCASSLASGGGYGYTFGSGTRLTVV.

The chain carries TRBV14 and TRBJ2-1; TRBD1 matches 8 bases. CDR1 is SGHDN and CDR2 is FVKESK in the germline V gene. The CDR3 is 18 residues long. The J segment lost 2 bases and the V segment lost 3 bases, leaving 12 bases of the junction unmatched. CDR3 sequence (DNA): TGTGCCAGCAGCCATGATCCGGACAGGGTGAATGCCTACAATGAGCAGTTCTTC. It specifies CASSHDPDRVNAYNEQFF.

The chain carries TRBV29-1 and TRBJ1-6; D gene uncertain. V lost 7 bases, J lost 7 bases, and 14 bases lay in between. The CDR3 has 13 amino acids. The germline V gene encodes CDR1 SQVTM and CDR2 ANQGSEA. CDR3 residues: CSASRGENSPLHF. In nucleotides, the CDR3 is TGCAGCGCGTCCCGCGGGGAGAATTCACCCCTCCACTTT.

The rearrangement uses TRBV19 and TRBJ1-2; 7 bases are a match to TRBD1. Germline V gene data show CDR1 as LNHDA and CDR2 as SQIVND (reference sequence). J was trimmed by 4 bases and V by 4 bases; bases with no gene match: 6. The CDR3 extends over 14 amino acids. Here the CDR3 reads CASSTTGTPYGYTF. The DNA for the CDR3 is TGTGCCAGTAGTACGACAGGGACCCCCTATGGCTACACCTTC.

This chain connects TRBV18 to TRBJ2-3; possibly TRBD1 for D (5 bases). The V gene lost 4 bases and the J gene lost 4 bases, with 12 bases spanning the gap. Germline values: CDR1 KGHSH, CDR2 LQKENI. The CDR3 contains 14 residues. CDR3 sequence reads: CASSLATGSDTQYF. CDR3 nucleotides: TGTGCCAGCTCACTTGCTACAGGATCAGATACGCAGTATTTT.

The gene calls are TRBV7-3 and TRBJ2-1, with D tentatively TRBD2 (5 bases). Trimming removed 5 bases from V and 0 bases from J, with 11 bases in between. Germline CDR1 and CDR2: SGHTA and FQGTGA. This CDR3 comprises 15 residues. CDR3 nucleotides: TGTGCCAGCAGCCAGGACTTCAGCTCCTACAATGAGCAGTTCTTC. Translated: CASSQDFSSYNEQFF. Filled out from reference TRBV7-3 and TRBJ2-1, the complete variable domain reads GAGVSQTPSNKVTEKGKYVELRCDPISGHTALYWYRQSLGQGPEFLIYFQGTGAADDSGLPNDRFFAVRPEGSVSTLKIQRTERGDSAVYLCASSQDFSSYNEQFFGPGTRLTVL.

The chain has TRBV5-4 and TRBJ1-2; D gene unclear. Trimming took off 4 bases at V and 4 bases at J, with 14 bases between the two ends. The CDR3 has 14 amino acids. Germline V gene data show CDR1 as SGHNT and CDR2 as YYREEE (reference sequence). In DNA form, the CDR3 reads TGTGCCAGCAGCCCCCGGACGGGAATCTATGGCTACACCTTC. Protein sequence: CASSPRTGIYGYTF.

The gene calls are TRBV5-8 and TRBJ2-7, with a weak D call TRBD1 (5 bases). Germline V gene data show CDR1 as SGHTS and CDR2 as YDEGEE. Deletions cut 5 bases from V and 2 bases from J, with 20 bases between. CDR3 length: 16 amino acids. For the CDR3, the DNA is TGTGCCAGCAGAAGCACGACAGAAAATAAACCCTACGAGCAGTACTTC. Translated: CASRSTTENKPYEQYF.

The J gene is TRBJ1-5, the V gene TRBV28; D is possibly TRBD1 (6 bases). Germline V lookup: CDR1 MDHEN, CDR2 SYDVKM. This CDR3 is 15 amino acids long. Trimming cost V 6 bases and J 0 bases, with 12 bases left between them. CDR3 sequence: CASRNTGYSNQPQHF. The CDR3 DNA sequence: TGTGCCAGCAGAAATACAGGGTATAGCAATCAGCCCCAGCATTTT.

The genes are TRBV9 and TRBJ2-1; TRBD1 aligns across 11 bases. Germline V lookup: CDR1 SGDLS, CDR2 YYNGEE. This CDR3 is built from 15 residues. V shed 3 bases, J shed 10 bases, and the junction held 9 bases outside the gene matches. The CDR3 DNA follows: TGTGCCAGCAGCGCCGACGGACAGGGGGCTCGAGAGCAGTTCTTC. It codes for CASSADGQGAREQFF.

The CDR3 region is CASSLVGGLEAFF. For the CDR3, the DNA is TGTGCCAGCAGCTTAGTTGGGGGCCTCGAAGCTTTCTTT. V usage is TRBV7-9 and J usage is TRBJ1-1; the D gene is possibly TRBD1 (6 bases). The CDR3 is 13 residues long. Germline V lookup: CDR1 SEHNR, CDR2 FQNEAQ (reference sequence). Trimming took off 1 base at V and 8 bases at J, with 11 bases between the two ends.

The chain's CDR3 is CRITENTEAFF. Written as DNA, the CDR3 is TGCAGGATTACAGAGAACACTGAAGCTTTCTTT. This chain joins TRBV20-1 and TRBJ1-1, with no clear D. This CDR3 contains 11 residues. The germline CDR1 and CDR2 sequences are DFQATT and SNEGSKA (reference sequence).

CDR3 sequence reads: CAISEDAGGGLDEKLFF. CDR3 nucleotide sequence: TGTGCCATCAGTGAGGATGCTGGGGGCGGCCTAGACGAAAAACTGTTTTTT. The chain carries TRBV10-3 and TRBJ1-4; D might be TRBD1 (6 bases). The germline CDR1 and CDR2 sequences are ENHRY and SYGVKD. This CDR3 comprises 17 residues. Trimming stripped 2 bases from V and 8 bases from J, with 21 bases between.

The chain carries TRBV5-1 and TRBJ2-1; D perhaps matches TRBD2 (6 bases). V was clipped by 1 base and J by 0 bases, with 17 bases between them. This CDR3 has 18 residues. Per germline, CDR1 SGHRS and CDR2 YFSETQ. CDR3 residues: CASSLLSGPFLSYNEQFF. The CDR3, as DNA: TGCGCCAGCAGCTTGCTTAGCGGACCCTTCCTCTCCTACAATGAGCAGTTCTTC. Together with reference TRBV5-1 and TRBJ2-1, the CDR3 gives the full variable domain: KAGVTQTPRYLIKTRGQQVTLSCSPISGHRSVSWYQQTPGQGLQFLFEYFSETQRNKGNFPGRFSGRQFSNSRSEMNVSTLELGDSALYLCASSLLSGPFLSYNEQFFGPGTRLTVL.

The CDR3 DNA reads as TGCGCCAGCAGCGGTGGACTAGCGGGGACTGATACGCAGTATTTT. Translating gives CASSGGLAGTDTQYF. J is TRBJ2-3 and V is TRBV5-1; 12 bases match TRBD2. The CDR3 is 15 residues long. Germline lookup yields CDR1 SGHRS and CDR2 YFSETQ. Losses at the gene ends were 4 bases for V and 6 bases for J; bases not matched to a gene: 6.

V gene TRBV10-3 combines with J gene TRBJ1-1; a weak D match, TRBD1 (6 bases). There are 14 residues in the CDR3. Germline V CDR1 and CDR2: ENHRY, SYGVKD. Trimming left V 8 bases short and J 3 bases short, with 16 bases between. CDR3 DNA: TGTGCCATCTTGGCAGGGGCAGGGGACACTGAAGCTTTCTTT. Amino acid sequence: CAILAGAGDTEAFF.

CDR3 sequence: CASSYGGLGNEQFF. CDR3 DNA sequence: TGTGCCAGCAGTTACGGGGGCTTAGGCAATGAGCAGTTCTTC. This chain connects TRBV6-5 to TRBJ2-1; TRBD1 is a possible D gene (6 bases). Per germline, CDR1 MNHEY and CDR2 SVGAGI. There are 14 residues in the CDR3. V was cut by 2 bases and J by 6 bases, with 11 bases left in between.

The chain joins TRBV6-6 to TRBJ2-1; D is possibly TRBD2 (6 bases). There are 15 residues in the CDR3. The germline CDR1 and CDR2 sequences are MNHNY and SVGAGI (reference sequence). V dropped 6 bases and J dropped 2 bases, with 14 bases sitting between them. The CDR3 DNA is TGTGCCAGCAGACCCCGGGGGACTCCCTACAATGAGCAGTTCTTC. Translating it yields CASRPRGTPYNEQFF.

This chain connects TRBV2 to TRBJ2-7; D may be TRBD1 (6 bases). The V gene's germline CDR1 is SNHLY and CDR2 FYNNEI. V shed 11 bases and J shed 0 bases, with 14 bases lying between them. The CDR3 runs to 13 residues. In DNA form, the CDR3 reads TGTGCCGTGATGCAGGGGCACTCCTACGAGCAGTACTTC. Amino acid sequence: CAVMQGHSYEQYF.